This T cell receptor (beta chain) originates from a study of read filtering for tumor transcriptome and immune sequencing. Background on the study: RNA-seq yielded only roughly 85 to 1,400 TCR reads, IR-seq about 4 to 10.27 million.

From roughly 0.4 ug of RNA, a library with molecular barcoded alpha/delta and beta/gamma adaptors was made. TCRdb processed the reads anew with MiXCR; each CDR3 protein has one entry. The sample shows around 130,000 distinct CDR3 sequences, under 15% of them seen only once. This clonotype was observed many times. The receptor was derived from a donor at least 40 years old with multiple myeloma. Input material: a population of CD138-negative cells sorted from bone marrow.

CDR3 sequence reads: CASTEKGRERNEQFF. The CDR3 coding sequence is TGTGCCAGCACTGAGAAGGGGCGGGAGAGGAATGAGCAGTTCTTC. The rearrangement links TRBV7-9 to TRBJ2-1; 7 nucleotides line up with TRBD2. Germline-derived CDR1 and CDR2 are SEHNR and FQNEAQ (reference sequence). The CDR3 has 15 residues. Trimming took 7 bases from V and 7 from J; bases not matched to a gene: 13.